Listed below are T cell receptor beta chains from one sample, sequenced in a study of blood T cell repertoires in COVID-19. The data were produced by immunoSEQ multiplex PCR, yet TCRdb's version contains in-frame clones alone and is incomplete. The data contain under 65,000 clones, more than 80% of them singletons. The sample was peripheral blood. The source of these receptors is a man between 60 and 75 years old with COVID-19, enrolled during active disease. CDR3s include the opening cysteine and the closing phenylalanine or tryptophan. The order of the fields is V gene, J gene, D gene, clone size, CDR3 DNA, CDR3 protein. D genes are given only for firm matches. Not all rows give a size; the values are once, few, many and, for expanded clones, a class.

TRBV29-1	TRBJ2-7	.	.	TGCAGCGTTGAACCGGAGGGGGGGGGCTTTGCCTACGAGCAGTACTTC	CSVEPEGGGFAYEQYF
TRBV2	TRBJ1-5	.	few	TGTGCCAGCAGCCCCAACAGTCCCAATCAGCCCCAGCATTTT	CASSPNSPNQPQHF
TRBV5-1	TRBJ1-1	.	.	TGCGCCAGCAGCGTGCAGGAGAACACTGAAGCTTTCTTT	CASSVQENTEAFF
TRBV5-1	TRBJ2-2	.	.	TGCGCCAGCAGGGAGGGCGGCGGAGACACCGGGGAGCTGTTTTTT	CASREGGGDTGELFF
TRBV7-4	TRBJ2-4	.	.	TGTGCCAGCAGCGGAATTTGGCGGGGTCCTTCCTTGGGCATTCAGTACTTC	CASSGIWRGPSLGIQYF
TRBV25-1	TRBJ2-6	TRBD1	.	TGTGCCAGCAGTGAATCGGGACAGGGGGTATTGACTTTC	CASSESGQGVLTF
TRBV6-1	TRBJ1-2	.	.	TGTGCCAGCAGTGAAAGGGCAGGGGTCGGTGGCTACACCTTC	CASSERAGVGGYTF
TRBV6-5	TRBJ1-5	.	.	TGTGCCAGCAGGCGGGACGATAATAGCAATCAGCCCCAGCATTTT	CASRRDDNSNQPQHF
TRBV18	TRBJ2-7	TRBD2	.	TGTGCCAGCTCACCGACTAGCGGGGTCTACGAGCAGTACTTC	CASSPTSGVYEQYF
TRBV6-2/TRBV6-3	TRBJ1-6	TRBD1	once	TGTGCCAGCAGTTACCCGTCCGGGACAGGGGTTTTAAGTTCACCCCTCCACTTT	CASSYPSGTGVLSSPLHF
TRBV18	TRBJ2-3	.	once	TGTGCCAGCTCGGGCAGGGTCTATACGCAGTATTTT	CASSGRVYTQYF
TRBV6-5	TRBJ1-2	TRBD1	.	TGTGCCAGCAGTACTTTTGACAGGGTTTATGGCTACACCTTC	CASSTFDRVYGYTF
TRBV27	TRBJ2-7	TRBD1	few	TGTGCCAGCAGTTCAGGGACAGGGGGCGAGCAGTACTTC	CASSSGTGGEQYF
TRBV5-8	TRBJ2-7	.	.	TGTGCCAGCAGCTTGGGTGAAGGGACATACTACTACGAGCAGTACTTC	CASSLGEGTYYYEQYF
TRBV5-1	TRBJ2-1	.	.	TGCGCCAGCAGCTTGTTCGGCCGTCCAGCGAGAGGAAACAATGAGCAGTTCTTC	CASSLFGRPARGNNEQFF
TRBV25-1	TRBJ1-1	TRBD1	few	TGTGCCAGCAGTGAACACGGGACAGAATATGAAGCTTTCTTT	CASSEHGTEYEAFF
TRBV18	TRBJ1-5	TRBD1	.	TGTGCCAGCTCACCAAGACAGGGGCCGGGTTATAGCAATCAGCCCCAGCATTTT	CASSPRQGPGYSNQPQHF
TRBV29-1	TRBJ2-7	.	once	TGCAGCGCGACACACGGGTACGAGCAGTACTTC	CSATHGYEQYF
TRBV20-1	TRBJ2-3	.	.	TGCAGTGCTAGTCTCCGACCGGGAACAGATACGCAGTATTTT	CSASLRPGTDTQYF
TRBV2	TRBJ2-7	TRBD2	.	TGTGCCAGCAGTGCCGGGACTAGCGGGAGAGGCGAGCAGTACTTC	CASSAGTSGRGEQYF
TRBV12-1	TRBJ1-6	.	.	TGTGCCAGCAGCTTTGCGCAGAACAGGGAGAAGAGGAATTCACCCCTCCACTTT	CASSFAQNREKRNSPLHF
TRBV7-9	TRBJ2-3	TRBD1	few	TGTGCCAGTCATACCGGGACAGAGATTCTTACGCAGTATTTT	CASHTGTEILTQYF
TRBV11-3	TRBJ2-7	TRBD1	.	TGTGCCAGCAGCTTAAAGGCGCCGACCGGGACAGGGGGCCTCTACGAGCAGTACTTC	CASSLKAPTGTGGLYEQYF
TRBV3-1/TRBV3-2	TRBJ2-5	TRBD2	.	TGTGCCGGCAGAGCTAGCGGGGGACAAGAGACCCAGTACTTC	CAGRASGGQETQYF
TRBV6-5	TRBJ1-1	.	.	TGTGCCAGCACCCGACAGAATGAAGCTTTCTTT	CASTRQNEAFF
TRBV30	TRBJ2-3	.	.	TGTGCCTGGAGTGTCGCAGGGACAGATACGCAGTATTTT	CAWSVAGTDTQYF
TRBV5-1	TRBJ1-3	.	.	TGCGCCAGCAGCTTGGATGGAGGCTCTGGAAACACCATATATTTT	CASSLDGGSGNTIYF
TRBV5-5	TRBJ2-7	.	.	TGTGCCAGCAGCTTGGAATCAGGGAGGCCCTACGAGCAGTACTTC	CASSLESGRPYEQYF
TRBV18	TRBJ2-2	TRBD1	.	TGTGCCAGCTCACCACGAATCCGACAGGGGAACACCGGGGAGCTGTTTTTT	CASSPRIRQGNTGELFF
TRBV2	TRBJ2-7	.	.	TGTGCCAGCAGTGGCGGACGAACTAGCCTTCTGTACGAGCAGTACTTC	CASSGGRTSLLYEQYF